The clone carrying this TCR beta chain has a handful of counts. The antigen remains unidentified. The germline V and J ends were trimmed by 2 bases and 3 bases, with 15 bases remaining between them. Per the germline V gene, CDR1 is SGDLS and CDR2 is YYNGEE. The CDR3 consists of 15 residues. The data were obtained in a study of CD8 T cells in ankylosing spondylitis. General observations from the study: Reportedly, matched ankylosing spondylitis synovial fluid was significantly enriched for disease-linked clones. Seemingly distinctive of ankylosing spondylitis blood was a TCR beta motif formed by eight highly homologous variants.

Preparation of TCR beta libraries was done by quantitative 5'-RACE with molecular barcodes. TCRdb redid the calling of the 5' RACE reads with MiXCR, one entry per CDR3 protein. This sample has some 840,000 distinct CDR3 sequences, with approximately 12% found just once. The chain recombines TRBV9 with TRBJ2-7; no definite D call. This receptor was identified in a male donor with ankylosing spondylitis. Sequenced sample: blood, either unsorted or a sorted T cell fraction (not recorded which). The CDR3 DNA reads as TGTGCCAGCAGCGTGTCACCCCTTTCAGTCTACGAGCAGTACTTC. Amino acids: CASSVSPLSVYEQYF.